This T cell receptor beta chain appears in the sequencing data of a study of shared clonotypes between healthy human individuals. Concerning this clone itself: Its matching antigen is unknown. One junction end disagrees with the germline gene, perhaps due to a read error.

Overall study results and limits: The sampled material consisted only of blood, and tissue repertoires are likely to differ. Compared with clonotypes that all four donors shared, non-shared clonotypes had lower generation probabilities. Between several donors, naive CD4 clonotypes were shared at a level of about 5%.

It was 200 ng DNA, 30,000 or so T cell genomes, that sorted-subset replicate PCRs used. Assay used: immunoSEQ multiplex PCR; TCRdb lists only in-frame clones, some missing. The sample holds 190,000 or so clones, 66% seen once. The V gene's germline CDR1 is SEHNR and CDR2 FQNEAQ (reference sequence). The CDR3 has 15 residues. This chain links TRBV7-9 with TRBJ1-1; perhaps TRBD1 as D (5 bases). The TCR was taken from a man aged 30 to 39 in good health. The sample was memory CD4+ T cells sorted from blood. Sample subset: CD45RA-negative fraction. The CDR3: CASRVGPGSNAEAFF. CDR3 in DNA: TGTGCCAGCAGAGTTGGGCCAGGGTCGAACGCTGAAGCTTTCTTT.